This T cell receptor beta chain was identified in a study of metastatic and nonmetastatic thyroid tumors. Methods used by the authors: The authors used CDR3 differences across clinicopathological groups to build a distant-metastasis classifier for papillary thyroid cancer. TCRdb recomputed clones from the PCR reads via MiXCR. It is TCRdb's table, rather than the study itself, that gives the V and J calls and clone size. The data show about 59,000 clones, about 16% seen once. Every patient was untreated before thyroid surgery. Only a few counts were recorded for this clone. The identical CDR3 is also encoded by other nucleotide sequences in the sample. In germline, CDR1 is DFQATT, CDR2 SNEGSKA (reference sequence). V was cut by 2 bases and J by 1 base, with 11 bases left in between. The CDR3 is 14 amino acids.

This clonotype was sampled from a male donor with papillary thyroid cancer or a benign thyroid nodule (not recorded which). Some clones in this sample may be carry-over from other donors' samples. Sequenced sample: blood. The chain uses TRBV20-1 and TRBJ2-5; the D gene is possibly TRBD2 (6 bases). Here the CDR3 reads CSARKGGAQETQYF. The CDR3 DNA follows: TGCAGTGCTAGAAAAGGAGGGGCCCAAGAGACCCAGTACTTC.